Listed below are T cell receptor beta chains from one sample, sequenced in a study of blood T cell repertoires in COVID-19. Sequencing was performed with immunoSEQ multiplex PCR; in TCRdb, only in-frame clones are kept and a portion is missing. The data hold about 360,000 clones, with 70% to 90% observed a single time. The sample taken for sequencing was peripheral blood. These receptors were obtained from a human donor in a cohort sampled during active COVID-19. Each CDR3 is given with its conserved first and last residue. D genes are given only for firm matches. Clone size, where shown, is once, few, many, or a class for clones that have expanded.

CDR3 | DNA | size | J | V | D
CASSIRIGIRGRAGETQYF | TGTGCCAGCAGTATAAGAATCGGAATACGCGGGAGGGCCGGGGAGACCCAGTACTTC | once | TRBJ2-5 | TRBV11-2 | TRBD2
CASSEERGHTEAFF | TGTGCCAGCAGTGAAGAGAGGGGGCACACTGAAGCTTTCTTT | - | TRBJ1-1 | TRBV6-1 | TRBD1
CASSSPGTGGTDTQYF | TGTGCCAGCAGCTCGCCCGGGACAGGGGGCACAGATACGCAGTATTTT | - | TRBJ2-3 | TRBV5-5 | TRBD1
CATSDMAPGLAGQFF | TGTGCCACCAGTGATATGGCCCCGGGACTAGCGGGACAGTTCTTC | once | TRBJ2-1 | TRBV24-1 | TRBD2
CASSTWDRGKEAFF | TGTGCCAGCAGTACCTGGGACAGGGGGAAAGAAGCTTTCTTT | - | TRBJ1-1 | TRBV28 | TRBD1
CASSVVGANTGELFF | TGTGCCAGCAGCGTAGTTGGAGCGAACACCGGGGAGCTGTTTTTT | once | TRBJ2-2 | TRBV9 | -
CSVGGGGADTQYF | TGCAGCGTTGGCGGAGGGGGGGCAGATACGCAGTATTTT | - | TRBJ2-3 | TRBV29-1 | -
CASSFGAGVYNEQFF | TGTGCCAGTAGTTTTGGAGCGGGGGTCTACAATGAGCAGTTCTTC | - | TRBJ2-1 | TRBV19 | TRBD2
CASSPQTSGAYEQYF | TGTGCCAGCAGCCCCCAGACTAGCGGAGCTTACGAGCAGTACTTC | - | TRBJ2-7 | TRBV7-2 | TRBD2
CSVEQGARTDTQYF | TGCAGCGTTGAACAGGGGGCGCGAACAGATACGCAGTATTTT | - | TRBJ2-3 | TRBV29-1 | TRBD1
CASSMPGRVSETQYF | TGTGCCAGTAGTATGCCGGGGAGGGTGAGCGAGACCCAGTACTTC | - | TRBJ2-5 | TRBV19 | TRBD2
CASSLVSTGANVLTF | TGTGCCAGCAGCTTAGTTAGTACTGGGGCCAACGTCCTGACTTTC | - | TRBJ2-6 | TRBV11-2 | -
CASSVETGLGYGYTF | TGTGCCAGCAGCGTAGAGACAGGGTTAGGCTATGGCTACACCTTC | - | TRBJ1-2 | TRBV9 | TRBD1
CASSLDRDEQYF | TGTGCCAGCAGCTTGGACAGGGACGAGCAGTACTTC | - | TRBJ2-7 | TRBV5-4 | -
CASERSGGPPDTQYF | TGTGCCAGCGAAAGGAGCGGGGGACCCCCAGATACGCAGTATTTT | - | TRBJ2-3 | TRBV25-1 | TRBD2
CSVGTVYLMNTEAFF | TGCAGCGTCGGAACAGTGTACCTAATGAACACTGAAGCTTTCTTT | few | TRBJ1-1 | TRBV29-1 | -
CASSMQKSGGTQYF | TGTGCCAGTAGTATGCAGAAATCCGGGGGGACCCAGTACTTC | few | TRBJ2-5 | TRBV19 | -